This T cell receptor beta chain derives from a study of breast tumors, draining lymph nodes, adjacent tissues. General observations from the study: Tumors had less TCR diversity than lymph nodes, more than nontumor tissue. Data fit most tumor T cells coming from lymph node, expanding in tumor.

The CDR3 sequence is 15 residues long. Details on this clonotype: What it binds is not known. One junction end does not reproduce the germline sequence, and a read error may be involved.

TCRdb fed the multiplex PCR reads into MiXCR, producing one record per CDR3 protein. The sample yields over 60,000 distinct CDR3 sequences, over 40% seen once. This TCR came from a female donor with breast cancer. Some clones in this sample may be carry-over from other donors' samples. Material for sequencing was breast tumor tissue. The V gene is TRBV12-3 or TRBV12-4, the J gene TRBJ1-2, with 7 bases fitting TRBD1. CDR3 sequence: CAGSLRPTGDKGYTF. The CDR3 region has the DNA TGTGCCGGCAGTTTACGGCCTACAGGGGACAAAGGCTACACCTTC.